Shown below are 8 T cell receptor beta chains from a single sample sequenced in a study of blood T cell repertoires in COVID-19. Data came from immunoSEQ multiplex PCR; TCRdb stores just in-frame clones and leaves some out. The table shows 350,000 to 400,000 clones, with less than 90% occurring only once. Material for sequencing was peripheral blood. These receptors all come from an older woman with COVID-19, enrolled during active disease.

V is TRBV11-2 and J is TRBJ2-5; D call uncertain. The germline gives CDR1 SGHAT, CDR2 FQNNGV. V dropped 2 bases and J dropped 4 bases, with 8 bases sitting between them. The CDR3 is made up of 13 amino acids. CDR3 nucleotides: TGTGCCAGCAGCTTAATGCGTCGAGAGACCCAGTACTTC. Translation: CASSLMRRETQYF.

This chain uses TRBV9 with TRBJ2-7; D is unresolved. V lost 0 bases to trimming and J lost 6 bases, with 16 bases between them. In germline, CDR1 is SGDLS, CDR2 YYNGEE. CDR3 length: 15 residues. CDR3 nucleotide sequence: TGTGCCAGCAGCGTAGGTGGGCCCATAGTGGTCGAGCAGTACTTC. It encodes CASSVGGPIVVEQYF.

CDR3 residues: CASSRFTGSSGNTIYF. CDR3 nucleotide sequence: TGTGCCAGTAGCAGATTCACCGGGAGCTCTGGAAACACCATATATTTT. The rearrangement joins TRBV19 to TRBJ1-3; D gene ambiguous. V dropped 6 bases and J dropped 0 bases, with 15 bases sitting between them. CDR3 size: 16 residues. Germline V lookup: CDR1 LNHDA, CDR2 SQIVND (reference sequence).

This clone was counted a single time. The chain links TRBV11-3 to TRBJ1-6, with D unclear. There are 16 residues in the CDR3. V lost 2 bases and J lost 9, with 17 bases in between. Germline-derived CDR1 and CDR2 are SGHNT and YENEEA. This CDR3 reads CASSLSFREVGSPLHF. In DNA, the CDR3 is TGTGCCAGCAGCTTAAGTTTCCGGGAAGTTGGTTCACCCCTCCACTTT.

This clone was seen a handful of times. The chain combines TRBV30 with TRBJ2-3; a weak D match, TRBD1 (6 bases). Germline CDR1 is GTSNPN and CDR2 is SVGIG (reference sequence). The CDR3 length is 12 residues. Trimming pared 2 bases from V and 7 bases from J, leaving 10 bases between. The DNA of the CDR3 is TGTGCCTGGAGTCGGGACACGAATACGCAGTATTTT. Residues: CAWSRDTNTQYF.

Written as DNA, the CDR3 is TGTGCCAGCTCACCACTCGACACTGAAGCTTTCTTT. It yields the protein CASSPLDTEAFF. V gene TRBV18 combines with J gene TRBJ1-1; D gene unclear. V shed 1 base and J shed 3 bases, with 3 bases lying between them. The CDR3 is 12 amino acids. Germline CDR1 reads KGHSH; CDR2 reads LQKENI.

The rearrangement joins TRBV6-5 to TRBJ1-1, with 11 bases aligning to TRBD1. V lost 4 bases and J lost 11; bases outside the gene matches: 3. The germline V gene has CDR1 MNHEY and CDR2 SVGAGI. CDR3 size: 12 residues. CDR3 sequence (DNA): TGTGCCAGCAGTTCGGGACAGGGGGGTGCTTTCTTT. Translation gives CASSSGQGGAFF.

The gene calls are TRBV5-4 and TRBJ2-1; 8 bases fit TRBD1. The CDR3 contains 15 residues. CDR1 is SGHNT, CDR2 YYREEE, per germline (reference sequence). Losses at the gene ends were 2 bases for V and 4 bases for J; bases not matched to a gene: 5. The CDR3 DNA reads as TGTGCCAGCAGCTTTACGGACAGGGTATACAATGAGCAGTTCTTC. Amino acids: CASSFTDRVYNEQFF.